A selection of T cell receptor beta chains follows, all from one sample in a study of shared clonotypes between healthy human individuals. The table came from immunoSEQ multiplex PCR; TCRdb's copy has only in-frame clones and leaves some out. The data contain about 700,000 clones, under 95% of them singletons. The sequenced material came from naive CD8+ T cells sorted from blood. The receptors stem from a man aged 25 to 40 in good health. Both conserved end residues are part of each CDR3. Each record gives: D gene, J gene, clone size, V gene, CDR3 DNA, CDR3 protein. D genes are given only for firm matches. Clone sizes are given selectively: once, few, many, or a class where the clone is expanded.

D gene: TRBD1; J gene: TRBJ1-2; clone size: NA; V gene: TRBV5-4; CDR3 DNA: TGTGCCACCCTCGCCGACAGGGCTTATGGCTACACCTTC; CDR3 protein: CATLADRAYGYTF
D gene: NA; J gene: TRBJ2-1; clone size: NA; V gene: TRBV7-2; CDR3 DNA: TGTGCCAGCAGCACACTCGGGGGACGAGGGTACAATGAGCAGTTCTTC; CDR3 protein: CASSTLGGRGYNEQFF
D gene: NA; J gene: TRBJ2-7; clone size: once; V gene: TRBV28; CDR3 DNA: TGTGCCAGCAGTTTAAAGCAACCGGCAGACTGGTTC; CDR3 protein: CASSLKQPADWF
D gene: NA; J gene: TRBJ2-7; clone size: NA; V gene: TRBV7-2; CDR3 DNA: TGTGCCAGCAGCACCGAAAACGAGCAGTACTTC; CDR3 protein: CASSTENEQYF
D gene: NA; J gene: TRBJ1-2; clone size: NA; V gene: TRBV9; CDR3 DNA: TGTGCCAGCAGCGGAAGTTATGGCTACACCTTC; CDR3 protein: CASSGSYGYTF
D gene: TRBD2; J gene: TRBJ2-2; clone size: NA; V gene: TRBV6-5; CDR3 DNA: TGTGCCAGCAGTCACTCATCTAGCGGAGTGGCCGGGGAGCTGTTTTTT; CDR3 protein: CASSHSSSGVAGELFF
D gene: TRBD1; J gene: TRBJ1-1; clone size: NA; V gene: TRBV7-9; CDR3 DNA: TGTGCCAGCAGCCCCCGGGACAGGGAAAAGAAGGGGACTGAAGCTTTCTTT; CDR3 protein: CASSPRDREKKGTEAFF
D gene: NA; J gene: TRBJ2-3; clone size: NA; V gene: TRBV9; CDR3 DNA: TGTGCCAGCAGCTCCGGGGGTAGCACAGATACGCAGTATTTT; CDR3 protein: CASSSGGSTDTQYF
D gene: NA; J gene: TRBJ2-7; clone size: NA; V gene: TRBV5-1; CDR3 DNA: TGCGCCAGCAGCTCAGCAAATCTGAGAGCCTACGAGCAGTACTTC; CDR3 protein: CASSSANLRAYEQYF
D gene: NA; J gene: TRBJ2-3; clone size: NA; V gene: TRBV4-1; CDR3 DNA: TGCGCCAGCAGCCAAGGGGGTTTACAGTATTTT; CDR3 protein: CASSQGGLQYF
D gene: TRBD2; J gene: TRBJ2-3; clone size: NA; V gene: TRBV10-3; CDR3 DNA: TGTGCCATCAGTGTGGGGACTAGCGGGAGTGTGATAGATACGCAGTATTTT; CDR3 protein: CAISVGTSGSVIDTQYF
D gene: TRBD1; J gene: TRBJ2-3; clone size: NA; V gene: TRBV6-5; CDR3 DNA: TGTGCCAGCAGTTACCCGGGACAGGGGTGGTATTTT; CDR3 protein: CASSYPGQGWYF
D gene: NA; J gene: TRBJ2-7; clone size: NA; V gene: TRBV5-6; CDR3 DNA: TGTGCCAGCAGCCCCGAAAGGGCCTCCTACGAGCAGTACTTC; CDR3 protein: CASSPERASYEQYF
D gene: NA; J gene: TRBJ2-2; clone size: NA; V gene: TRBV19; CDR3 DNA: TGTGCCAGTAGCTCCACCACAGGGTTGGCCGGGGAGCTGTTTTTT; CDR3 protein: CASSSTTGLAGELFF
D gene: TRBD1; J gene: TRBJ2-7; clone size: NA; V gene: TRBV27; CDR3 DNA: TGTGCCAGCAGTTGGACAGGGTCTTACGAGCAGTACTTC; CDR3 protein: CASSWTGSYEQYF
D gene: TRBD1; J gene: TRBJ2-7; clone size: NA; V gene: TRBV5-6; CDR3 DNA: TGTGCCAGCAGCCAGGGGACAGGGTACTACGAGCAGTACTTC; CDR3 protein: CASSQGTGYYEQYF
D gene: NA; J gene: TRBJ2-7; clone size: NA; V gene: TRBV28; CDR3 DNA: TGTGCCAGCACCTCTCCGGTCAGGGTAAACGAGCAGTACTTC; CDR3 protein: CASTSPVRVNEQYF
D gene: NA; J gene: TRBJ1-5; clone size: few; V gene: TRBV7-8; CDR3 DNA: TGTGCCAGCAGCTCCGCCGGTCAGCCCCAGCATTTT; CDR3 protein: CASSSAGQPQHF
D gene: TRBD1; J gene: TRBJ1-3; clone size: NA; V gene: TRBV15; CDR3 DNA: TGTGCCACCAAGGACAGGGTCTCTGGAAACACCATATATTTT; CDR3 protein: CATKDRVSGNTIYF
D gene: NA; J gene: TRBJ2-2; clone size: NA; V gene: TRBV9; CDR3 DNA: TGTGCCAGCAGCGTAGGACCCAACACCGGGGAGCTGTTTTTT; CDR3 protein: CASSVGPNTGELFF
D gene: TRBD2; J gene: TRBJ2-7; clone size: NA; V gene: TRBV4-2; CDR3 DNA: TGTGCCAGCAGCCAGGGACTATCCTACGAGCAGTACTTC; CDR3 protein: CASSQGLSYEQYF
D gene: NA; J gene: TRBJ2-7; clone size: NA; V gene: TRBV7-6; CDR3 DNA: TGTGCCAGCAGCTTAAGGTCACAGGCGGATTCCTACGAGCAGTACTTC; CDR3 protein: CASSLRSQADSYEQYF
D gene: NA; J gene: TRBJ2-7; clone size: NA; V gene: TRBV9; CDR3 DNA: TGTGCCAGCAGCGTAGCCACTTCGGCTGCCTACGAGCAGTACTTC; CDR3 protein: CASSVATSAAYEQYF
D gene: NA; J gene: TRBJ2-5; clone size: once; V gene: TRBV6-6; CDR3 DNA: TGTGCCAGCAGTTACGCCAGGGTAGAAGGAGAGACCCAGTACTTC; CDR3 protein: CASSYARVEGETQYF
D gene: NA; J gene: TRBJ2-5; clone size: NA; V gene: TRBV5-6; CDR3 DNA: TGTGCCAGCAGCTTGGCACCCCGGGACCCAGAGACCCAGTACTTC; CDR3 protein: CASSLAPRDPETQYF
D gene: NA; J gene: TRBJ1-1; clone size: NA; V gene: TRBV4-1; CDR3 DNA: TGCGCCAGCAGCCAAGAGGACATGAACACTGAAGCTTTCTTT; CDR3 protein: CASSQEDMNTEAFF
D gene: NA; J gene: TRBJ2-1; clone size: NA; V gene: TRBV18; CDR3 DNA: TGTGCCAGCTCACCAAACCCGCGGAATGAGCAGTTCTTC; CDR3 protein: CASSPNPRNEQFF
D gene: NA; J gene: TRBJ2-1; clone size: NA; V gene: TRBV27; CDR3 DNA: TGTGCCAGCAGCCCCTGGTATTCTAGCGAGAGCTCCTACAATGAGCAGTTCTTC; CDR3 protein: CASSPWYSSESSYNEQFF